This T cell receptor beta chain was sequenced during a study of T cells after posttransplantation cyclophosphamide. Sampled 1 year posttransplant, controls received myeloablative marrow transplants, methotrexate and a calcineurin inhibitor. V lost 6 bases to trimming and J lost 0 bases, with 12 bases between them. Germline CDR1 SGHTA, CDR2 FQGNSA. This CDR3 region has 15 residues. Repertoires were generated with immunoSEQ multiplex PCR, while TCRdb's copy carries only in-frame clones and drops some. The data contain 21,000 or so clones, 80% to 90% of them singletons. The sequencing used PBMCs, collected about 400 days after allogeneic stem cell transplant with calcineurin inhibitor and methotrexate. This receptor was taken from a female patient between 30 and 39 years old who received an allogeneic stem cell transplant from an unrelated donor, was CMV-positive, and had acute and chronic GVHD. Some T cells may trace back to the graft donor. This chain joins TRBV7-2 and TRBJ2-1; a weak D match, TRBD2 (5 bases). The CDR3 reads CASSSSGYSYNEQFF. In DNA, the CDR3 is TGTGCCAGCAGTTCGAGCGGCTACTCCTACAATGAGCAGTTCTTC.